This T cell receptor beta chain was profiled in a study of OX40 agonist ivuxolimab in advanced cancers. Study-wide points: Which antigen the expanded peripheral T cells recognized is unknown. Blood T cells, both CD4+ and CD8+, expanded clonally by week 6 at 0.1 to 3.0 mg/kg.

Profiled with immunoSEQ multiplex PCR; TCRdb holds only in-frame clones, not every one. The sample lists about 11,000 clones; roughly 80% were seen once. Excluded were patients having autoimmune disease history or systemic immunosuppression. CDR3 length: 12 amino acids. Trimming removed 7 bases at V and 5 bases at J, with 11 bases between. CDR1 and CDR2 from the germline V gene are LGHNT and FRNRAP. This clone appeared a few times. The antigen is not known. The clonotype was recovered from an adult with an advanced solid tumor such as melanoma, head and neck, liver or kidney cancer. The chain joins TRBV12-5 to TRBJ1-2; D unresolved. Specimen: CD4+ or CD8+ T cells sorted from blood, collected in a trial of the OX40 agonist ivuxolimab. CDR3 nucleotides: TGTGCTAGTGCTACCGGGCAATATGGCTACACCTTC. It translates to CASATGQYGYTF.